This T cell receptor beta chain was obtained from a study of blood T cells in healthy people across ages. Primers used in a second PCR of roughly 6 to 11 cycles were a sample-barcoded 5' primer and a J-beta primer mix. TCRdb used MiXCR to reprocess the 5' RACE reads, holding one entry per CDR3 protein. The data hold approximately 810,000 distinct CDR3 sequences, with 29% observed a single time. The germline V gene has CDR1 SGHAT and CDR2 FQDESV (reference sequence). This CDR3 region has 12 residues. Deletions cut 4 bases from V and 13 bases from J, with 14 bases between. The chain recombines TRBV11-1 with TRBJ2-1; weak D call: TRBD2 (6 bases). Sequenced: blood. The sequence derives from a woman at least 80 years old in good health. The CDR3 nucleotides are TGTGCCAGCAGCTGGGGGGAGGAGACCCAGTTCTTC. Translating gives CASSWGEETQFF.